This TCR beta chain was recovered during a study of cytomegalovirus exposure and HLA in healthy donors. PCR involved 60 Vbeta and 13 Jbeta primers. Sequencing was performed with immunoSEQ multiplex PCR; in TCRdb, only in-frame clones are kept and a portion is missing. The sample records fewer than 85,000 clones, around three quarters being singletons. Germline CDR1 reads SGHAT; CDR2 reads FQDESV (reference sequence). The CDR3 is made up of 15 amino acids. V gave up 4 bases and J gave up 8 bases; unmatched junction bases: 6. The chain recombines TRBV11-1 with TRBJ2-1, with TRBD1 matching over 12 bases. Specimen: PBMCs. The receptor was isolated from a middle-aged man in good health and CMV-seronegative. The CDR3 here is CASSSSGTGGYEQFF. In nucleotides, the CDR3 is TGTGCCAGCAGCTCGTCCGGGACAGGGGGCTATGAGCAGTTCTTC.